These 22 T cell receptor beta chains were sequenced from one sample in a study of T cell responses to AZD1222 COVID-19 vaccine. The method was immunoSEQ multiplex PCR; TCRdb's version includes in-frame clones alone and lacks a portion of them. This sample lists more than 110,000 clones; its ten largest clones have 2.2%. Sequenced: peripheral blood. The receptors shown here come from an adult in good health.

V is TRBV28 and J is TRBJ2-3, with D perhaps matching TRBD1 or TRBD2 (7 bases each). Germline-derived CDR1 and CDR2 are MDHEN and SYDVKM. V lost 5 bases, J lost 3 bases, and 12 bases lay in between. The CDR3 contains 14 residues. The CDR3 protein is CASSPGGETDTQYF. The CDR3 DNA reads TGTGCCAGCAGTCCAGGGGGGGAGACAGATACGCAGTATTTT.

This chain links TRBV7-2 with TRBJ1-1; the D is unclear. The germline gives CDR1 SGHTA, CDR2 FQGNSA. The CDR3 totals 13 residues. Trimming shortened V by 5 bases and J by 5 bases, and 12 bases separated the two germline ends. The CDR3 DNA reads TGTGCCAGCAGCCTCTCAGTTGGGACTGAAGCTTTCTTT. Residues: CASSLSVGTEAFF.

The chain combines TRBV6-5 with TRBJ1-1; no definite D call. From germline, CDR1 is MNHEY and CDR2 SVGAGI. Trimming took off 7 bases at V and 3 bases at J, with 18 bases between the two ends. This CDR3 has 15 residues. The CDR3, as DNA: TGTGCCAGCAACCGGGGTTCCCCCGGGGACACTGAAGCTTTCTTT. As protein: CASNRGSPGDTEAFF.

The V gene is TRBV19, the J gene TRBJ2-1, with 7 nucleotides matching TRBD1. The germline gives CDR1 LNHDA, CDR2 SQIVND (reference sequence). After removal of 1 base from V and 8 bases from J, the junction contained 8 bases not matched to a gene. The CDR3 is 15 residues long. CDR3 loop: CASSIGARGWDEQFF. In DNA, the CDR3 is TGTGCCAGTAGTATAGGGGCCAGGGGGTGGGATGAGCAGTTCTTC.

The CDR3 nucleotides are TGTGCCAGCAGGGGGCTAGAAGATACGCAGTATTTT. Translated: CASRGLEDTQYF. The chain carries TRBV6-5 and TRBJ2-3; D is perhaps TRBD1 (5 bases). With 6 bases removed from V and 5 bases from J, the gap between germline ends came to 9 bases. The germline V gene has CDR1 MNHEY and CDR2 SVGAGI. The CDR3 has 12 amino acids.

The gene calls are TRBV5-4 and TRBJ2-3; 7 positions agree with TRBD1. The CDR3 sequence is 16 residues long. Germline lookup yields CDR1 SGHNT and CDR2 YYREEE (reference sequence). The V segment lost 4 bases and the J segment 0 bases; nucleotides outside the gene matches: 8. CDR3 nucleotides: TGTGCCAGCAGCGCCGGGACAGTGTCAAGCACAGATACGCAGTATTTT. This translates into CASSAGTVSSTDTQYF.

V and J are TRBV28 and TRBJ2-7; a weak D match, TRBD2 (5 bases). V lost 8 bases and J 2 bases, leaving 13 bases between the germline ends. Per the germline V gene, CDR1 is MDHEN and CDR2 is SYDVKM. The CDR3 sequence is 13 residues long. The CDR3 region is CASYNRDPYEQYF. The DNA of the CDR3 is TGTGCCAGCTACAACCGGGATCCCTACGAGCAGTACTTC.

V usage is TRBV3-1 (or the pseudogene TRBV3-2) and J usage is TRBJ1-2, with D perhaps matching TRBD1 (5 bases). The V gene lost 6 bases and the J gene lost 8 bases, with 19 bases spanning the gap. Germline CDR1 LGHDT, CDR2 YNNKEL (reference sequence). The CDR3 has 14 amino acids. For the CDR3, the DNA is TGTGCCAGCAGACTTACCGGGAACCAGGGCGGCTACACCTTC. Encoded protein: CASRLTGNQGGYTF.

This chain connects TRBV7-8 to TRBJ1-6, with TRBD1 matching 12 bases. V trimming: 3 bases; J trimming: 6 bases; junction bases outside the gene matches: 6. The CDR3 runs 17 residues. The germline CDR1 and CDR2 sequences are SGHVS and FQNEAQ. CDR3 nucleotides: TGTGCCAGCAGCTTTGTCGGGACAGGGGGCGTTAATTCACCCCTCCACTTT. This translates into CASSFVGTGGVNSPLHF.

This chain uses TRBV28 with TRBJ1-2; maybe TRBD1 (6 bases). V was shortened by 6 bases and J by 6 bases, with 17 bases between the two germline ends. The CDR3 has 14 residues. Germline lookup yields CDR1 MDHEN and CDR2 SYDVKM. DNA of the CDR3: TGTGCCAGCAGCCTTCCGGGACATGTGGATGGCTACACCTTC. This sequence encodes CASSLPGHVDGYTF.

A note on this clone: Sequence at one end of the junction differs from germline and may be a read error. V gene TRBV3-1 (or the pseudogene TRBV3-2) combines with J gene TRBJ2-3; D assignment may be TRBD1 or TRBD2 (5 bases each). The CDR3 covers 11 residues. Germline V CDR1 and CDR2: LGHDT, YNNKEL (reference sequence). Here the CDR3 DNA reads TGTGCCAGTGGCCGGGACCTCAGTCCGATATTT. Its protein product is CASGRDLSPIF.

The V call is TRBV19, the J call TRBJ2-5, with D perhaps TRBD1 (6 bases). CDR3 length: 16 amino acids. Germline CDR1 LNHDA, CDR2 SQIVND (reference sequence). V was cut by 1 base and J by 1 base, with 13 bases left in between. The CDR3 spells CASSIGDRLFQETQYF. CDR3 coding DNA: TGTGCCAGTAGTATAGGTGACAGGCTCTTCCAAGAGACCCAGTACTTC.

The rearrangement links TRBV6-6 to TRBJ1-5; D is undetermined. CDR1 and CDR2 (germline): MNHNY, SVGAGI (reference sequence). CDR3 length: 15 amino acids. V lost 0 bases and J 5 bases, leaving 11 bases between the germline ends. The CDR3 protein is CASSYSTGFDQPQHF. CDR3 sequence (DNA): TGTGCCAGCAGTTACTCGACGGGGTTCGATCAGCCCCAGCATTTT.

The gene calls are TRBV3-1 (or the pseudogene TRBV3-2) and TRBJ1-6; TRBD1 might be the D (5 bases). CDR1 is LGHDT, CDR2 YNNKEL, per germline (reference sequence). V was pared by 4 bases and J by 6 bases, with 22 bases between. The CDR3 is made up of 18 amino acids. The CDR3 region has the DNA TGTGCCAGCAGCCTCAGGGCAGGGCCATACGCGGTTAATTCACCCCTCCACTTT. It is translated as CASSLRAGPYAVNSPLHF.

The rearrangement joins TRBV10-2 to TRBJ2-7, with 7 positions matching TRBD2. CDR1 and CDR2 from the germline V gene are WSHSY and SAAADI. The junction had 2 bases not matched to a gene; V was cut back by 3 bases and J by 0 bases. The CDR3 runs to 14 residues. Here the CDR3 DNA reads TGCGCCAGCAGTGAAGGCGGGAGCTCCTACGAGCAGTACTTC. As protein: CASSEGGSSYEQYF.

CDR3 DNA sequence: TGCGCCAGCAGCTCGAGTCTGACAGGGAATTCTGAAGCTTTCTTT. Translation: CASSSSLTGNSEAFF. V is TRBV5-1 and J is TRBJ1-1; 7 bases fit TRBD1. The CDR3 extends over 15 amino acids. The J segment lost 6 bases and the V segment lost 3 bases, leaving 11 bases of the junction unmatched. Germline-derived CDR1 and CDR2 are SGHRS and YFSETQ.

The chain has TRBV5-1 and TRBJ1-3; the D is unclear. The germline gives CDR1 SGHRS, CDR2 YFSETQ. V lost 0 bases and J 0 bases, leaving 13 bases between the germline ends. The CDR3 has 17 residues. For the CDR3, the DNA is TGCGCCAGCAGCTTGGACAAACAATCGAGCTCTGGAAACACCATATATTTT. Its protein is CASSLDKQSSSGNTIYF.

The chain uses TRBV6-5 and TRBJ1-1, with TRBD1 as a possible D gene (5 bases). The CDR3 has 14 amino acids. V lost 6 bases and J 1 base, leaving 12 bases between the germline ends. Per germline, CDR1 MNHEY and CDR2 SVGAGI. The CDR3 here is CASRYPGSNTEAFF. CDR3 bases: TGTGCCAGCAGATACCCAGGGTCGAACACTGAAGCTTTCTTT.

This chain's CDR3 is CASSLVRVGASYNEQFF. In DNA form, the CDR3 reads TGCGCCAGCAGCTTGGTAAGGGTTGGGGCCTCCTACAATGAGCAGTTCTTC. This rearrangement joins TRBV5-1 to TRBJ2-1; maybe TRBD1 (5 bases). Germline CDR1 and CDR2: SGHRS and YFSETQ. The CDR3 is 17 residues long. Trimming removed 0 bases at V and 0 bases at J, with 13 bases between.

The chain uses TRBV2 and TRBJ2-4; TRBD2 aligns across 11 bases. The CDR3 totals 15 residues. Germline CDR1 and CDR2: SNHLY and FYNNEI. With 3 bases clipped from V and 6 bases from J, the junction kept 4 bases outside the gene matches. Here the CDR3 reads CASSELLAGGNIQYF. CDR3 sequence (DNA): TGTGCCAGCAGTGAGCTTCTAGCGGGGGGAAACATTCAGTACTTC.

The rearrangement joins TRBV7-8 to TRBJ1-4; possibly TRBD1 for D (5 bases). The V end lost 3 bases, the J end lost 8 bases, and 25 bases lay between the germline ends. Germline V gene lookup returns CDR1 SGHVS and CDR2 FQNEAQ. The CDR3 extends over 18 amino acids. DNA for the CDR3: TGTGCCAGCAGCTTTAGCCGAGCTGACAGTACTCCTCTGGAAAAACTGTTTTTT. Translation gives CASSFSRADSTPLEKLFF. Combining the CDR3 with reference TRBV7-8 and TRBJ1-4 gives the whole variable domain GAGVSQSPRYKVAKRGQDVALRCDPISGHVSLFWYQQALGQGPEFLTYFQNEAQLDKSGLPSDRFFAERPEGSVSTLKIQRTQQEDSAVYLCASSFSRADSTPLEKLFFGSGTQLSVL.

V usage is TRBV7-9 and J usage is TRBJ1-3; possibly TRBD1 for D (6 bases). V was shortened by 7 bases and J by 2 bases, with 12 bases between the two germline ends. The germline CDR1 and CDR2 sequences are SEHNR and FQNEAQ (reference sequence). The CDR3 has 14 amino acids. The DNA of the CDR3 is TGTGCCAGCACGCTTGGGGGCGCTGGAAACACCATATATTTT. Translating gives CASTLGGAGNTIYF.